Listed here are 24 T cell receptor beta chains from one sample, sequenced in a study of cytomegalovirus exposure and HLA in healthy donors. Some clones are missing from TCRdb's copy, which holds only in-frame ones; the method was immunoSEQ multiplex PCR. There are fewer than 200,000 clones in the sample; roughly 86% occur only once, and 2% to 3% lies in the top ten. The sequencing sample was made of PBMCs. The receptors stem from a young man in good health and CMV-seropositive.

This chain connects TRBV10-3 to TRBJ2-1; perhaps TRBD2 as D (7 bases). The CDR3 contains 17 residues. Germline lookup yields CDR1 ENHRY and CDR2 SYGVKD. The V gene lost 7 bases and the J gene lost 0 bases, with 19 bases spanning the gap. This CDR3 is CAIKSGGGQSSYNEQFF. The CDR3 DNA reads as TGTGCCATCAAGAGCGGCGGGGGCCAAAGCTCCTACAATGAGCAGTTCTTC.

The V call is TRBV5-4, the J call TRBJ2-1; a weak D match, TRBD2 (5 bases). There are 16 residues in the CDR3. V lost 5 bases and J 0 bases, leaving 15 bases between the germline ends. Germline values: CDR1 SGHNT, CDR2 YYREEE (reference sequence). The CDR3 is CASSPLAAISYNEQFF. DNA for the CDR3: TGTGCCAGCAGTCCCCTAGCAGCTATCTCCTACAATGAGCAGTTCTTC.

The gene calls are TRBV15 and TRBJ2-1; 10 nucleotides line up with TRBD2. The junction had 9 bases not matched to a gene; V was cut back by 4 bases and J by 12 bases. Germline lookup yields CDR1 LNHNV and CDR2 YYDKDF (reference sequence). The CDR3 loop spans 14 amino acids. The CDR3 DNA follows: TGTGCCACCAGCAAGCCAGCGGGGGGGCTTGGGCAGTTCTTC. This gives the protein CATSKPAGGLGQFF.

J is TRBJ1-4 and V is TRBV12-5, with D possibly being TRBD1 (6 bases). Germline CDR1 and CDR2: LGHNT and FRNRAP. Trimming left V 9 bases short and J 8 bases short, with 19 bases between. The CDR3 spans 14 residues. The CDR3 DNA sequence: TGTGCTAGAGATCCAGGCACAGGGCGCGAAAAACTGTTTTTT. It yields the protein CARDPGTGREKLFF.

V gene TRBV7-9 combines with J gene TRBJ1-4; 7 bases are shared with TRBD1. Looked up from germline, CDR1 is SEHNR and CDR2 is FQNEAQ (reference sequence). This CDR3 comprises 15 residues. J lost 4 bases, V lost 4 bases, and 6 bases had no gene match. This chain's CDR3 is CASSSRQGFNEKLFF. The CDR3 DNA reads as TGTGCCAGCAGCTCCCGACAGGGATTTAATGAAAAACTGTTTTTT. Full variable domain (missing parts from reference TRBV7-9 and TRBJ1-4): DTGVSQNPRHKITKRGQNVTFRCDPISEHNRLYWYRQTLGQGPEFLTYFQNEAQLEKSRLLSDRFSAERPKGSFSTLEIQRTEQGDSAMYLCASSSRQGFNEKLFFGSGTQLSVL.

V and J are TRBV7-9 and TRBJ2-7, with a tentative D call TRBD1 (6 bases). The V gene lost 4 bases and the J gene lost 5 bases, with 15 bases spanning the gap. This CDR3 region has 14 residues. Per germline, CDR1 SEHNR and CDR2 FQNEAQ (reference sequence). In DNA, the CDR3 is TGTGCCAGCAGCTCAACAGGGCGGATTGACGAGCAGTACTTC. Translated, it gives CASSSTGRIDEQYF.

The chain employs TRBV5-6 and TRBJ2-7; D possibly corresponds to TRBD2 (5 bases). Trimming stripped 4 bases from V and 3 bases from J, with 14 bases between. This CDR3 has 14 amino acids. The germline V gene has CDR1 SGHDT and CDR2 YYEEEE. In DNA, the CDR3 is TGTGCCAGCAGCCCGGGCACCCGGGGCTACGAGCAGTACTTC. Its translation is CASSPGTRGYEQYF.

The chain employs TRBV5-1 and TRBJ1-1; maybe TRBD1 (6 bases). Between the trimmed V and J ends, which lost 0 bases and 4 bases, there was a span of 7 bases. The CDR3 spans 13 residues. The germline CDR1 and CDR2 sequences are SGHRS and YFSETQ. CDR3 loop: CASSLEQGTEAFF. The CDR3 nucleotides read TGCGCCAGCAGCTTGGAACAGGGCACTGAAGCTTTCTTT.

The chain employs TRBV6-6 and TRBJ1-2, with TRBD1 matching 7 bases. V was clipped by 8 bases and J by 8 bases; unmatched bases: 8. Per the germline V gene, CDR1 is MNHNY and CDR2 is SVGAGI (reference sequence). The CDR3 totals 12 residues. The CDR3 DNA follows: TGTGCCAGCTTAGAGGGGGCGGCGGGCTACACCTTC. The encoded protein is CASLEGAAGYTF.

The chain has TRBV7-9 and TRBJ1-1, with D possibly TRBD1 on 6 matching bases. The germline V and J ends were trimmed by 5 bases and 5 bases, with 15 bases remaining between them. The CDR3 runs 14 residues. The germline CDR1 and CDR2 sequences are SEHNR and FQNEAQ (reference sequence). In DNA form, the CDR3 reads TGTGCCAGCAGCGAACAGGGAACGTTGACTGAAGCTTTCTTT. Its protein is CASSEQGTLTEAFF.

J is TRBJ2-7 and V is TRBV7-3; TRBD1 aligns across 8 bases. The germline V gene has CDR1 SGHTA and CDR2 FQGTGA. The J segment lost 5 bases and the V segment lost 5 bases, leaving 8 bases of the junction unmatched. CDR3 length equals 14 residues. DNA for the CDR3: TGTGCCAGCAGCACCGGACAGGGCGCCAACGAGCAGTACTTC. Translating gives CASSTGQGANEQYF.

The J gene is TRBJ2-7, the V gene TRBV4-1; D is uncertain. CDR1 and CDR2 (germline): MGHRA, YSYEKL. The CDR3 runs 15 residues. V lost 0 bases, J lost 2 bases, and 11 bases lay in between. DNA for the CDR3: TGCGCCAGCAGCCAAGATAAGTCTAGAGCCTACGAGCAGTACTTC. Translation gives CASSQDKSRAYEQYF.

V gene TRBV9 combines with J gene TRBJ2-2; perhaps TRBD1 as D (6 bases). CDR1 and CDR2 from the germline V gene are SGDLS and YYNGEE. This CDR3 comprises 12 residues. The V gene lost 6 bases and the J gene lost 7 bases, with 10 bases spanning the gap. The CDR3, as DNA: TGTGCCAGCAACCCACAGGGCGGGGAGCTGTTTTTT. This gives the protein CASNPQGGELFF.

V and J are TRBV7-2 and TRBJ2-1; 8 nucleotides align to TRBD2. Germline CDR1 reads SGHTA; CDR2 reads FQGNSA. V lost 5 bases and J lost 6; bases outside the gene matches: 9. The CDR3 totals 15 residues. In nucleotides, the CDR3 is TGTGCCAGCAGCCAGGGACTAGAGCGGCGCAATGAGCAGTTCTTC. Protein sequence: CASSQGLERRNEQFF.

The genes are TRBV4-2 and TRBJ2-3, with a tentative D call TRBD1 (6 bases). The germline gives CDR1 LGHNA, CDR2 YNFKEQ. Trimming removed 0 bases from V and 0 bases from J, with 10 bases in between. The CDR3 has 16 residues. CDR3 DNA: TGTGCCAGCAGCCAAGACAGGGGCATCAGCACAGATACGCAGTATTTT. Translation: CASSQDRGISTDTQYF.

The rearrangement uses TRBV28 and TRBJ2-1; 7 nucleotides agree with TRBD1. CDR1 is MDHEN and CDR2 is SYDVKM in the germline V gene. This CDR3 contains 11 residues. CDR3 sequence: CSTGPYNEQFF. The DNA for the CDR3 is TGTTCGACAGGGCCTTACAATGAGCAGTTCTTC.

This clone was seen once. This chain connects TRBV5-1 to TRBJ1-4, with D possibly matching TRBD1 (6 bases). The length of the CDR3 is 15 residues. V gave up 4 bases and J gave up 5 bases, with 15 bases separating them. Germline V gene lookup returns CDR1 SGHRS and CDR2 YFSETQ. The CDR3 DNA is TGCGCCAGCAGCGAGGACAGTCAATCCAATGAAAAACTGTTTTTT. Amino acids: CASSEDSQSNEKLFF.

Of note for this clone: This sample includes further DNA sequences coding for the same CDR3. V and J are TRBV7-2 and TRBJ1-4; D may be TRBD1 (5 bases). There are 12 residues in the CDR3. The germline CDR1 and CDR2 sequences are SGHTA and FQGNSA. V dropped 5 bases and J dropped 7 bases, with 8 bases sitting between them. The CDR3 DNA reads TGTGCCAGCAGCCCTCAGGGTGAAAAACTGTTTTTT. Translated, it gives CASSPQGEKLFF.

This clone was seen a handful of times. The J gene is TRBJ2-3, the V gene TRBV7-9; D is perhaps TRBD2 (6 bases). Trimming stripped 5 bases from V and 2 bases from J, with 17 bases between. This CDR3 comprises 16 residues. Per germline, CDR1 SEHNR and CDR2 FQNEAQ (reference sequence). The CDR3 DNA is TGTGCCAGCAGCCCTCGACTAGAGGGTTCCACAGATACGCAGTATTTT. It codes for CASSPRLEGSTDTQYF.

The chain joins TRBV6-5 to TRBJ1-1; TRBD1 is a possible D gene (5 bases). The germline CDR1 and CDR2 sequences are MNHEY and SVGAGI. The ends were cut back, 5 bases at V and 4 bases at J, with 14 bases in the middle. CDR3 length: 14 residues. The CDR3 nucleotides read TGTGCCAGCAGTCTAGGGAGGAGGGGCACTGAAGCTTTCTTT. This translates into CASSLGRRGTEAFF.

The chain recombines TRBV6-6 with TRBJ1-4; the match to TRBD1 covers 9 bases. Trimming took 5 bases from V and 5 from J; bases not matched to a gene: 6. Germline CDR1 reads MNHNY; CDR2 reads SVGAGI (reference sequence). This CDR3 has 15 residues. The CDR3 here is CASSLSGTGNEKLFF. CDR3 nucleotide sequence: TGTGCCAGCAGTCTATCCGGGACAGGGAATGAAAAACTGTTTTTT.

This clone was detected only a few times. The genes are TRBV25-1 and TRBJ1-5; 7 positions match TRBD1. Per the germline V gene, CDR1 is MGHDK and CDR2 is SYGVNS. The V gene end was trimmed by 6 bases and the J gene end by 11 bases; junction bases not matched to a gene: 4. The CDR3 has 11 residues. CDR3 coding DNA: TGTGCCAGCAGCGAGGGGGCAACCCAGCATTTT. This gives the protein CASSEGATQHF.

The gene calls are TRBV27 and TRBJ1-1; unclear D gene. V was pared by 8 bases and J by 0 bases, with 10 bases between. The germline gives CDR1 MNHEY, CDR2 SMNVEV (reference sequence). This CDR3 comprises 13 residues. DNA of the CDR3: TGTGCCAGCGGAACAGTTATGAACACTGAAGCTTTCTTT. It translates to CASGTVMNTEAFF.

Here the CDR3 reads CASRMVGGQRAAFF. The CDR3, as DNA: TGTGCCAGCAGAATGGTAGGGGGCCAGCGGGCAGCTTTCTTT. The V gene is TRBV27, the J gene TRBJ1-1; 7 bases agree with TRBD1. The CDR3 loop spans 14 amino acids. Trimming removed 6 bases from V and 10 bases from J; junction bases left unmatched: 14. Per germline, CDR1 MNHEY and CDR2 SMNVEV (reference sequence).